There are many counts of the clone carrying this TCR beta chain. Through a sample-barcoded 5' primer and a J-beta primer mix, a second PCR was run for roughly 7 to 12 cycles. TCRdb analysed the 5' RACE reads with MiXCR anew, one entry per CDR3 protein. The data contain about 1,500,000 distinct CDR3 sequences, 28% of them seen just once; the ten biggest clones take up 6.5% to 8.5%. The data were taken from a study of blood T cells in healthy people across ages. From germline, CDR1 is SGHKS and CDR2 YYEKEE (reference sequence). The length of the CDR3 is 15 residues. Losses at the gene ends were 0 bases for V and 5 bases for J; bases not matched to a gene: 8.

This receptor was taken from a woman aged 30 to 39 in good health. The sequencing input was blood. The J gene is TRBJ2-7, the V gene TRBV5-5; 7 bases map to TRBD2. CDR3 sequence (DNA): TGTGCCAGCAGCTTGGGACTAGCAGTGATGGACGAGCAGTACTTC. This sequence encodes CASSLGLAVMDEQYF.